This T cell receptor (beta chain) appears in the sequencing data of a study of blood T cell repertoires in COVID-19. Whole-study context: The origin of the acute and convalescent COVID-19 samples was the United States, Italy and Spain. T cells, B-cell-depleted T cells, or PBMCs provided the cDNA or gDNA that served as material.

Per the original methods: It was from reference gene primer amplification that nucleated cell counts were estimated. The method was immunoSEQ multiplex PCR; TCRdb's version includes in-frame clones alone and lacks a portion of them. D and trimming were read from the DNA, whereas the V and J calls and clone size are those reported in that table. The repertoire consists of tens of thousands of clones, with approximately 86% occurring once and the leading ten covering 6.5% to 8.5%. This receptor was identified in a woman between 65 and 79 years old with active COVID-19. The sample was peripheral blood.

The CDR3 coding sequence is TGTGCCAGCAGTTACTATCAACGGGAGAAGGGCAATGAGCAGTTCTTC. Translated: CASSYYQREKGNEQFF. The chain is built from TRBV6-2 or TRBV6-3 and TRBJ2-1, with a tentative D call TRBD2 (6 bases). In germline, CDR1 is MNHEY, CDR2 SVGEGT. The length of the CDR3 is 16 residues. The V and J ends lost 1 base and 6 bases respectively, with 16 bases between them.